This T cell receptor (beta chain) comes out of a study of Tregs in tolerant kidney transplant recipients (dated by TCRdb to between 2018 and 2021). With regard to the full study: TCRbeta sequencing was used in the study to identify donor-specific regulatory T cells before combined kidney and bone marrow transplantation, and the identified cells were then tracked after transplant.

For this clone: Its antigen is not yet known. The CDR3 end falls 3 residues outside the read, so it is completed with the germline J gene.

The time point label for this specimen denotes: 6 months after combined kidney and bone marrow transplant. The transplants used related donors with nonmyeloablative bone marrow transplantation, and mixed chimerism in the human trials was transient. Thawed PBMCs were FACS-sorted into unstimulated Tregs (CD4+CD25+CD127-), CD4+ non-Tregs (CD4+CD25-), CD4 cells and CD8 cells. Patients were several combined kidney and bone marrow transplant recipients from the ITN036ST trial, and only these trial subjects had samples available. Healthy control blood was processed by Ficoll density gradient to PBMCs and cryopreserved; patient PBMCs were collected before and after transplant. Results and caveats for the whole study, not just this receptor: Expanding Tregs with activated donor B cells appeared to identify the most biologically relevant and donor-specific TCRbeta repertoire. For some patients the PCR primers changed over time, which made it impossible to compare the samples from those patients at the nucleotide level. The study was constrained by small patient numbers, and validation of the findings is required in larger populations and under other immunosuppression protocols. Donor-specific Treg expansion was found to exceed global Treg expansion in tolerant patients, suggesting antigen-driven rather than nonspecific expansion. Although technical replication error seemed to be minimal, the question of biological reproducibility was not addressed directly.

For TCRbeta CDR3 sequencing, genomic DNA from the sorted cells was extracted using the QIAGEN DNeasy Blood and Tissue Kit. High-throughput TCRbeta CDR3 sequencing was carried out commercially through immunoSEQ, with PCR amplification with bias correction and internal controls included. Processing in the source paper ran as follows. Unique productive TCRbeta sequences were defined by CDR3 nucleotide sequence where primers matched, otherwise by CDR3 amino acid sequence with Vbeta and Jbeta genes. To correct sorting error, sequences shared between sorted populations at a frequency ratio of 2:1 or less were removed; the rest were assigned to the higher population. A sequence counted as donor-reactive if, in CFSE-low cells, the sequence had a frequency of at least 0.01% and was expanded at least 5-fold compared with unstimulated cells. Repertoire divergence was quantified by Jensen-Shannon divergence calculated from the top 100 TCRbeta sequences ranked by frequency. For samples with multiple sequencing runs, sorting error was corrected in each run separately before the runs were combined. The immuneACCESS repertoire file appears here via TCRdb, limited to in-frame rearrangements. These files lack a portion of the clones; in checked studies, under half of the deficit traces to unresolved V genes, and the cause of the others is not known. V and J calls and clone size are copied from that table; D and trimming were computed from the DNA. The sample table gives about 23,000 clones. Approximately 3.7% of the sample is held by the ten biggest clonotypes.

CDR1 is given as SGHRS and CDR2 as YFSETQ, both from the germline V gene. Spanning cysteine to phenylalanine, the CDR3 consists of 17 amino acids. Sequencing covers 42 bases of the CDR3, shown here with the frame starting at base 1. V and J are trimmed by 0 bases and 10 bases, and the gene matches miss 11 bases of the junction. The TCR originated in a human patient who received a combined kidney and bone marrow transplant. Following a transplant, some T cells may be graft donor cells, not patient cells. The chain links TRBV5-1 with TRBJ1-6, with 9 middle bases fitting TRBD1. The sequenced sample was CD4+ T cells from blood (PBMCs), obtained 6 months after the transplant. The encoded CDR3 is CASSLDEDRGLRSPLHF. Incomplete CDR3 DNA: TGCGCCAGCAGCTTGGATGAGGACAGGGGCTTACGGTCACCC.